The 14 T cell receptor beta chains given below trace back to one sample, sequenced in a study of human T cells and chemical hapten exposure. From the RACE reads, TCRdb called clonotypes with MiXCR, one entry per CDR3 protein. The sample lists about 380,000 distinct CDR3 sequences, around 5.5% seen once, with around 2.6% in the top ten. Documented time point: pre-sensitization, week 0. This sample's treatment: therapeutic diphenylcyclopropenone sensitization with weekly scalp DPC. The material sequenced was whole blood, taken in connection with sensitization to the hapten diphenylcyclopropenone (DPC). These receptors were collected from a woman in her fifties or sixties with alopecia areata. Some clones in this sample may be carry-over from other donors' samples.

This clonotype was seen more than once but under ten times. J is TRBJ1-5 and V is TRBV10-3, with D possibly TRBD1 on 6 matching bases. CDR1 is ENHRY and CDR2 is SYGVKD in the germline V gene. V lost 0 bases and J 4 bases, leaving 13 bases between the germline ends. The CDR3 extends over 16 amino acids. CDR3 residues: CAISESLGGLNQPQHF. The CDR3, as DNA: TGTGCCATCAGTGAGTCCTTGGGGGGGCTGAATCAGCCCCAGCATTTT.

This clonotype has just a few counts. The gene calls are TRBV9 and TRBJ2-3; D remains ambiguous. The germline V gene has CDR1 SGDLS and CDR2 YYNGEE. Trimming removed 0 bases at V and 6 bases at J, with 11 bases between. This CDR3 has 14 residues. The CDR3 spells CASSVVRSGDTQYF. In DNA, the CDR3 is TGTGCCAGCAGCGTAGTCCGGTCCGGGGATACGCAGTATTTT.

This clonotype was seen more than once but under ten times. The chain carries TRBV12-3 or TRBV12-4 and TRBJ1-1; D ambiguous. The CDR3 contains 11 residues. V was trimmed by 6 bases and J by 7 bases, leaving 9 bases between them. In DNA form, the CDR3 reads TGTGCCAGCAGGCCGGGGAGTGAAGCTTTCTTT. It is translated as CASRPGSEAFF.

This clonotype was detected ten times or more. The chain uses TRBV3-1 and TRBJ2-3; D could derive from TRBD1 or TRBD2 (5 bases each). Germline values: CDR1 LGHDT, CDR2 YNNKEL (reference sequence). Trimming pared 4 bases from V and 9 bases from J, leaving 14 bases between. The CDR3 is made up of 13 amino acids. CDR3 sequence (DNA): TGTGCCAGCAGCCCGGGACCTAAAGGAACGCAGTATTTT. It translates to CASSPGPKGTQYF.

This clonotype was seen only a few times. The V and J genes are TRBV5-1 and TRBJ2-3; 8 bases agree with TRBD1. J gave up 3 bases and V 3 bases, and 12 bases lay outside the gene matches. This CDR3 is 17 amino acids long. Germline V gene data show CDR1 as SGHRS and CDR2 as YFSETQ. CDR3 bases: TGCGCCAGCAGCTGGGGCCTCCGTGACAGGGGAACAGATACGCAGTATTTT. The encoded protein is CASSWGLRDRGTDTQYF.

This chain uses TRBV10-2 with TRBJ1-5; D ambiguous. The CDR3 is 12 residues long. CDR1 and CDR2 (germline): WSHSY, SAAADI. With 4 bases removed from V and 5 bases from J, the gap between germline ends came to 6 bases. In DNA, the CDR3 is TGCGCCAGCAGTGTCAACGATCAGCCCCAGCATTTT. This sequence encodes CASSVNDQPQHF.

At least ten counts were recorded for this clonotype. The CDR3 here is CASSIDRGHNEQFF. The CDR3 DNA is TGTGCCAGCAGTATCGACAGGGGCCACAATGAGCAGTTCTTC. The V gene is TRBV27, the J gene TRBJ2-1; the match to TRBD1 covers 8 bases. The CDR3 sequence is 14 residues long. Germline trimming cut 5 bases from V and 5 bases from J; bases unmatched to any gene: 5. CDR1 and CDR2 from the germline V gene are MNHEY and SMNVEV (reference sequence).

The chain links TRBV10-3 to TRBJ2-7; D remains ambiguous. This CDR3 has 15 residues. V was pared by 0 bases and J by 4 bases, with 13 bases between. Germline V CDR1 and CDR2: ENHRY, SYGVKD. CDR3 coding DNA: TGTGCCATCAGTGAGTCGGTAGGGTTAATGTACGAGCAGTACTTC. Its protein is CAISESVGLMYEQYF.

In its sample, this clonotype was seen many times. The V gene is TRBV12-3 or TRBV12-4, the J gene TRBJ2-7; weak D call: TRBD1 (5 bases). The CDR3 sequence is 12 residues long. Trimming removed 6 bases from V and 5 bases from J, with 11 bases in between. CDR3 residues: CASRSGLNEQYF. DNA for the CDR3: TGTGCCAGCAGGTCAGGGTTAAACGAGCAGTACTTC.

This clonotype was seen many times. In DNA, the CDR3 is TGCGCCAGCAGCTTGGTGGGGATTCAAGAGACCCAGTACTTC. It specifies CASSLVGIQETQYF. The V and J genes are TRBV5-1 and TRBJ2-5; D uncertain. This CDR3 is built from 14 residues. Looked up from germline, CDR1 is SGHRS and CDR2 is YFSETQ. Trimming stripped 0 bases from V and 2 bases from J, with 8 bases between.

The table lists this clonotype with many counts. The chain recombines TRBV6-5 with TRBJ2-1; unclear D gene. The CDR3 totals 15 residues. The germline CDR1 and CDR2 sequences are MNHEY and SVGAGI. V was shortened by 0 bases and J by 8 bases, with 14 bases between the two germline ends. CDR3 in DNA: TGTGCCAGCAGTTACTCGGCCACCTTTGGGGATGAGCAGTTCTTC. The encoded protein is CASSYSATFGDEQFF.

The rearrangement links TRBV28 to TRBJ2-1, with 7 bases that match TRBD2. Per the germline V gene, CDR1 is MDHEN and CDR2 is SYDVKM. The J segment lost 6 bases and the V segment lost 4 bases, leaving 6 bases of the junction unmatched. The length of the CDR3 is 14 residues. In nucleotides, the CDR3 is TGTGCCAGCAGTTGGCGGGAGTGGGGCAATGAGCAGTTCTTC. As protein: CASSWREWGNEQFF.

This clonotype was detected ten times or more. The chain carries TRBV5-4 and TRBJ2-3, with a weak D call TRBD1 (5 bases). The CDR3 runs 14 residues. V lost 4 bases, J lost 1 base, and 10 bases lay in between. In germline, CDR1 is SGHNT, CDR2 YYREEE (reference sequence). For the CDR3, the DNA is TGTGCCAGCAGCCCCCTGACAGGCACAGATACGCAGTATTTT. Translated, it gives CASSPLTGTDTQYF.

This rearrangement joins TRBV7-2 to TRBJ1-2; D gene ambiguous. Germline V CDR1 and CDR2: SGHTA, FQGNSA. V lost 5 bases, J lost 0 bases, and 7 bases lay in between. There are 13 residues in the CDR3. The CDR3 bases are TGTGCCAGCAGCCCGATGTCTAACTATGGCTACACCTTC. It encodes CASSPMSNYGYTF. Complete variable domain (other parts from reference TRBV7-2 and TRBJ1-2): GAGVSQSPSNKVTEKGKDVELRCDPISGHTALYWYRQSLGQGLEFLIYFQGNSAPDKSGLPSDRFSAERTGGSVSTLTIQRTQQEDSAVYLCASSPMSNYGYTFGSGTRLTVV.